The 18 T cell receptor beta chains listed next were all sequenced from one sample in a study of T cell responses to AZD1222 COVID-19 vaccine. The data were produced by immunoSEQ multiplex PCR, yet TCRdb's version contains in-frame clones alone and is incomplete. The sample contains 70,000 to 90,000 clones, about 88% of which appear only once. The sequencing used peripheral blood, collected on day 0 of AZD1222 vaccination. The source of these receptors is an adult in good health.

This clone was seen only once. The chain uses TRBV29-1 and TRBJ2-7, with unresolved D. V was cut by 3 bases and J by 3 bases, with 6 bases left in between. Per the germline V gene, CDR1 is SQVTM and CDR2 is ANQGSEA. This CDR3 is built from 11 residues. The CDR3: CSVDDNYEQYF. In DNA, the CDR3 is TGCAGCGTTGATGACAACTACGAGCAGTACTTC.

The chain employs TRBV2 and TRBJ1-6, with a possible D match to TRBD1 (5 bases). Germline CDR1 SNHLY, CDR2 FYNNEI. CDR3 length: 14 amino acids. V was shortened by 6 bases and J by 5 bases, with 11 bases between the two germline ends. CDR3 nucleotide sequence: TGTGCCAGCAGCTGGGACGGCAATAATTCACCCCTCCACTTT. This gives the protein CASSWDGNNSPLHF.

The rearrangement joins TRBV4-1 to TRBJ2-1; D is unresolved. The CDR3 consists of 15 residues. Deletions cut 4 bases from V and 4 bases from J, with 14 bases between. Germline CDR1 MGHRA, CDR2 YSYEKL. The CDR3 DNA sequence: TGCGCCAGCAGCCGGCCAAACGTGGGTTACAATGAGCAGTTCTTC. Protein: CASSRPNVGYNEQFF.

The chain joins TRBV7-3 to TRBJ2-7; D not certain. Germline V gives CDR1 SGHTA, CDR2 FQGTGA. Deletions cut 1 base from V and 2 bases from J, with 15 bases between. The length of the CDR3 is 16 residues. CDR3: CASSLNGSWLPYEQYF. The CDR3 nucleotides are TGTGCCAGCAGCTTAAATGGTTCGTGGCTGCCCTACGAGCAGTACTTC.

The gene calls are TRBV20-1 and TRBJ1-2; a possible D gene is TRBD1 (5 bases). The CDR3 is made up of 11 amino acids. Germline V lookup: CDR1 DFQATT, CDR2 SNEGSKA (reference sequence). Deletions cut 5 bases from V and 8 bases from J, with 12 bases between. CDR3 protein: CSAPGGGGYTF. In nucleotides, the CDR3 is TGCAGTGCTCCCGGCGGGGGAGGCTACACCTTC.

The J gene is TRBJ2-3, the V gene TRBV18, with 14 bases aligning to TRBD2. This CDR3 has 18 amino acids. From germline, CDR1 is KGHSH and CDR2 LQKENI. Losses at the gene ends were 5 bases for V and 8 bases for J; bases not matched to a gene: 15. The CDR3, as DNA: TGTGCCAGCTCAGCATCCGGGACTAGCGGGGGAGCCATGGTTACGCAGTATTTT. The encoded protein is CASSASGTSGGAMVTQYF.

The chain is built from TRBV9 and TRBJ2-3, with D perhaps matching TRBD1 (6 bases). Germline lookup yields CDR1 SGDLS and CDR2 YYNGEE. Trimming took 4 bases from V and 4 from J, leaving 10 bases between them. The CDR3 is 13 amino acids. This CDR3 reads CASSSRQADTQYF. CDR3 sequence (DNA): TGTGCCAGCAGCTCCCGACAGGCAGATACGCAGTATTTT.

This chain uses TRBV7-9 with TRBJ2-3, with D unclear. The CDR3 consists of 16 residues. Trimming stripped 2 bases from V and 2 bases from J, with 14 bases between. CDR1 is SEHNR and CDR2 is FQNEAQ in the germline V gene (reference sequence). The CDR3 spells CASSLTTSIPTDTQYF. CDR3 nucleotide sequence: TGTGCCAGCAGCTTAACGACTTCAATCCCCACAGATACGCAGTATTTT. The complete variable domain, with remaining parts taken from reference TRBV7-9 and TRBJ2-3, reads DTGVSQNPRHKITKRGQNVTFRCDPISEHNRLYWYRQTLGQGPEFLTYFQNEAQLEKSRLLSDRFSAERPKGSFSTLEIQRTEQGDSAMYLCASSLTTSIPTDTQYFGPGTRLTVL.

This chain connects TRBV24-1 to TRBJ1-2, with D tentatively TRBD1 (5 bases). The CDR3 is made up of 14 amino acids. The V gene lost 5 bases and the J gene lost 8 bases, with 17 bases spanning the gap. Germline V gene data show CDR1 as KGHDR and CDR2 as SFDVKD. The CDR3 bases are TGTGCCACCAGTGGCCCCGGGACGGCCATCGGCTACACCTTC. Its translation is CATSGPGTAIGYTF.

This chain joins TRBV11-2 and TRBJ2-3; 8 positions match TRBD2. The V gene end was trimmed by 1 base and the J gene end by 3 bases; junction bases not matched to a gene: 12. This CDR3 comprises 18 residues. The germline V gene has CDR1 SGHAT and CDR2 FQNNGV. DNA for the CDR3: TGTGCCAGCAGCTTAGGAGTATTAGGGCGGGGGGAGACAGATACGCAGTATTTT. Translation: CASSLGVLGRGETDTQYF.

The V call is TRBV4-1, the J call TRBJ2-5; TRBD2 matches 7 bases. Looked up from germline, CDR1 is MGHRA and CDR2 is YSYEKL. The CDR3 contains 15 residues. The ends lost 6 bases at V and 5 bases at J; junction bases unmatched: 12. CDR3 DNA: TGCGCCAGCAGGGAAGCGGGGAGTCCGGGGGAGACCCAGTACTTC. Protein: CASREAGSPGETQYF.

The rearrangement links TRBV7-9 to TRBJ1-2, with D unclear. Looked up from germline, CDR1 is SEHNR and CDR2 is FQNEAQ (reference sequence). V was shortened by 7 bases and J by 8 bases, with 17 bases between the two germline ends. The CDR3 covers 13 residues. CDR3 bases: TGTGCCAGCACCCCGGAGGTCCCGCGGGGCTACACCTTC. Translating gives CASTPEVPRGYTF.

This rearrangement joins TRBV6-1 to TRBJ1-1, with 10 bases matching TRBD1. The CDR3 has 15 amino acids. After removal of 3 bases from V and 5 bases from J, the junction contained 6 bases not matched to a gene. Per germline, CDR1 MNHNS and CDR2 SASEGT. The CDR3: CASSETGGRATEAFF. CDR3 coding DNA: TGTGCCAGCAGTGAGACAGGGGGCCGGGCTACTGAAGCTTTCTTT.

The CDR3, as DNA: TGTGCCACCAGCACAAGTAGCGGGAGTGAGACCCAGTACTTC. Protein product: CATSTSSGSETQYF. V is TRBV15 and J is TRBJ2-5, with 9 bases identical to TRBD2. Germline V gene sequence: CDR1 LNHNV, CDR2 YYDKDF (reference sequence). This CDR3 contains 14 residues. J gave up 5 bases and V 4 bases, and 5 bases lay outside the gene matches.

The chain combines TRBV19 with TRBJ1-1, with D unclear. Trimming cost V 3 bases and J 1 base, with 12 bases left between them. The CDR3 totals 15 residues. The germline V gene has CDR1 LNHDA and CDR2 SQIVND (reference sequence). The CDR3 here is CASSMAAEGNTEAFF. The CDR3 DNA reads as TGTGCCAGTAGTATGGCAGCGGAGGGGAACACTGAAGCTTTCTTT.

This chain's CDR3 is CASKNTGELFF. In DNA form, the CDR3 reads TGTGCCAGCAAGAACACCGGGGAGCTGTTTTTT. V is TRBV12-3 or TRBV12-4 and J is TRBJ2-2; no clear D gene. Trimming cost V 7 bases and J 1 base, with 1 base left between them. This CDR3 region has 11 residues.

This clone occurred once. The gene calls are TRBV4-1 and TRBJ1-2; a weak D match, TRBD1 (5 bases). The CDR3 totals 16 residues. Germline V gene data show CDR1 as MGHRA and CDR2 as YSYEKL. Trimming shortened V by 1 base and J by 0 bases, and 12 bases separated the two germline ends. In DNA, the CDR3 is TGCGCCAGCAGCCAAGGGTCGGGGCCTTCTAACTATGGCTACACCTTC. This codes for CASSQGSGPSNYGYTF.

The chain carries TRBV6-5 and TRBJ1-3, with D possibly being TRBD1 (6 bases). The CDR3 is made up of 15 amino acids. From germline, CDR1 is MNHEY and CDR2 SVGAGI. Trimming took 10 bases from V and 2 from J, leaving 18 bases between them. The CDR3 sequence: CANQAGPGAGNTIYF. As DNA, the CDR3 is TGTGCCAACCAAGCTGGGCCAGGGGCTGGAAACACCATATATTTT.